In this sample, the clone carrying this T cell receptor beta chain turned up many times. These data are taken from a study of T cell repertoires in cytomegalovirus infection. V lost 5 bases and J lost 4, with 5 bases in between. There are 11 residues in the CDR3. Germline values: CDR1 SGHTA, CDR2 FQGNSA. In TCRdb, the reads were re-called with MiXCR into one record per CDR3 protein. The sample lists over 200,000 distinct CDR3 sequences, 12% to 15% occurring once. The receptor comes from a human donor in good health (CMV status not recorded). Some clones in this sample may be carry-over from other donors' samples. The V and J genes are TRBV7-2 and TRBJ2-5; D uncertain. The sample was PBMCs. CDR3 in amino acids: CASSPLETQYF. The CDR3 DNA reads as TGTGCCAGCAGCCCCCTAGAGACCCAGTACTTC.